These 13 T cell receptor beta chains were all obtained from the same sample, sequenced in a study of CD8+ T cells in alopecia areata. Following RNA extraction, reverse transcription yielded cDNA that acted as the sequencing template. The data were produced by immunoSEQ multiplex PCR, yet TCRdb's version contains in-frame clones alone and is incomplete. The sample yields more than 95,000 clones, approximately 57% seen once. The treatment denotes: oral pan-JAK inhibitor, 5-10 mg twice daily. This sample comprised CD4+ T cells sorted from blood, obtained at week 4, from a patient treated with tofacitinib. These receptors were taken from a human donor with alopecia areata.

J is TRBJ1-2 and V is TRBV10-3; the match to TRBD1 covers 7 bases. Germline V gene sequence: CDR1 ENHRY, CDR2 SYGVKD. The CDR3 is made up of 10 amino acids. The CDR3 here is CRDRSYGYTF. The CDR3 nucleotides are TGTAGGGACAGATCCTATGGCTACACCTTC.

The chain recombines TRBV10-2 with TRBJ1-1; unclear D gene. Germline-derived CDR1 and CDR2 are WSHSY and SAAADI. The CDR3 consists of 13 residues. V lost 4 bases to trimming and J lost 4 bases, with 10 bases between them. The CDR3 bases are TGCGCCAGCAGTGCCAAGTTAGTCACTGAAGCTTTCTTT. It encodes CASSAKLVTEAFF.

The genes are TRBV5-4 and TRBJ2-1; possibly TRBD2 for D (5 bases). Germline-derived CDR1 and CDR2 are SGHNT and YYREEE (reference sequence). This CDR3 spans 15 amino acids. Trimming stripped 1 base from V and 0 bases from J, with 8 bases between. Here the CDR3 DNA reads TGTGCCAGCAGCTTGCCGGACTTCTCCTACAATGAGCAGTTCTTC. Translation: CASSLPDFSYNEQFF. Variable domain in full (rest from reference TRBV5-4 and TRBJ2-1): ETGVTQSPTHLIKTRGQQVTLRCSSQSGHNTVSWYQQALGQGPQFIFQYYREEENGRGNFPPRFSGLQFPNYSSELNVNALELDDSALYLCASSLPDFSYNEQFFGPGTRLTVL.

The table lists this clone with a few counts. The chain joins TRBV5-1 to TRBJ1-1, with 8 bases fitting TRBD1. The ends lost 4 bases at V and 1 base at J; junction bases unmatched: 3. This CDR3 is 14 amino acids long. Germline values: CDR1 SGHRS, CDR2 YFSETQ. DNA of the CDR3: TGCGCCAGCAGCACGACAGGGGAGAACACTGAAGCTTTCTTT. Protein sequence: CASSTTGENTEAFF.

The chain recombines TRBV6-5 with TRBJ2-5; possibly TRBD1 or TRBD2 for D (5 bases each). Trimming stripped 5 bases from V and 2 bases from J, with 15 bases between. Germline V gene lookup returns CDR1 MNHEY and CDR2 SVGAGI. CDR3 length: 15 residues. CDR3 in DNA: TGTGCCAGCAGTGCTATGGGACCGCCTCAAGAGACCCAGTACTTC. This encodes CASSAMGPPQETQYF.

The rearrangement joins TRBV27 to TRBJ2-1, with D maybe TRBD2 (5 bases). This CDR3 contains 14 residues. Germline assignment: CDR1 MNHEY and CDR2 SMNVEV (reference sequence). V was pared by 5 bases and J by 9 bases, with 17 bases between. CDR3 protein: CASSTPSLPREQFF. As DNA, the CDR3 is TGTGCCAGCAGTACCCCTAGCTTGCCTCGTGAGCAGTTCTTC.

V gene TRBV19 combines with J gene TRBJ2-5; TRBD1 aligns across 8 bases. The V gene's germline CDR1 is LNHDA and CDR2 SQIVND (reference sequence). V trimming: 4 bases; J trimming: 5 bases; junction bases outside the gene matches: 15. The CDR3 extends over 17 amino acids. CDR3 amino acids: CASSKGLDRGIIETQYF. The CDR3 nucleotides read TGTGCCAGTAGTAAGGGCCTCGACAGGGGCATTATCGAGACCCAGTACTTC.

This chain uses TRBV28 with TRBJ2-5; TRBD1 matches at 8 bases. From germline, CDR1 is MDHEN and CDR2 SYDVKM. This CDR3 comprises 15 residues. V shed 10 bases and J 5 bases; nucleotides not matched to a gene: 15. This chain's CDR3 is CATARTRTGTETQYF. In nucleotides, the CDR3 is TGTGCCACCGCGCGAACCCGGACAGGGACGGAGACCCAGTACTTC.

The chain is built from TRBV4-1 and TRBJ2-1; D is unresolved. The CDR3 is 16 amino acids. The germline gives CDR1 MGHRA, CDR2 YSYEKL. The V gene lost 2 bases and the J gene lost 0 bases, with 11 bases spanning the gap. In nucleotides, the CDR3 is TGCGCCAGCAGCCAACTCGACATGATCTCCTACAATGAGCAGTTCTTC. Encoded protein: CASSQLDMISYNEQFF.

This rearrangement joins TRBV5-6 to TRBJ2-1, with a weak D call TRBD2 (5 bases). With 8 bases removed from V and 3 bases from J, the gap between germline ends came to 6 bases. The CDR3 sequence is 11 residues long. Germline V gene data show CDR1 as SGHDT and CDR2 as YYEEEE. The CDR3 sequence: CASSVYNEQFF. The CDR3 coding sequence is TGTGCCAGTAGCGTCTACAATGAGCAGTTCTTC.

This rearrangement joins TRBV5-1 to TRBJ2-1, with 7 bases matching TRBD2. The V segment lost 5 bases and the J segment 4 bases; nucleotides outside the gene matches: 9. The germline CDR1 and CDR2 sequences are SGHRS and YFSETQ. This CDR3 has 15 amino acids. The CDR3 sequence is CASSTFAGEYNEQFF. The CDR3 DNA reads TGCGCCAGCAGTACCTTTGCGGGGGAATACAATGAGCAGTTCTTC.

The rearrangement uses TRBV7-9 and TRBJ2-7; TRBD1 agrees at 9 bases. Trimming took 7 bases from V and 4 from J; bases not matched to a gene: 8. CDR3 length equals 14 residues. Germline loops: CDR1 SEHNR, CDR2 FQNEAQ (reference sequence). Here the CDR3 DNA reads TGTGCCAGCAAATCGGGGACAGGGATGTACGAGCAGTACTTC. Its translation: CASKSGTGMYEQYF.

CDR3 amino acids: CASSKRRGQQVNTEAFF. The CDR3 coding sequence is TGTGCCAGTAGTAAACGCAGGGGACAGCAGGTAAACACTGAAGCTTTCTTT. The rearrangement uses TRBV19 and TRBJ1-1, with 7 bases matching TRBD1. This CDR3 comprises 17 residues. The V gene end was trimmed by 4 bases and the J gene end by 2 bases; junction bases not matched to a gene: 13. Looked up from germline, CDR1 is LNHDA and CDR2 is SQIVND (reference sequence).